The source of this T cell receptor (beta chain) is a study of T cells after yellow fever vaccination. Study details: Fractions containing few cells were prepared with SMART-Seq v4 Ultra Low Input.

In its sample, this clonotype was seen many times. Its specificity is not known. The CDR3 is made up of 15 amino acids. Germline lookup yields CDR1 SGDLS and CDR2 YYNGEE. With 0 bases removed from V and 2 bases from J, the gap between germline ends came to 11 bases. Study-wide results and caveats: Contamination of FACS-sorted repertoires by abundant clonotypes from the bulk population could occur. Booster samples showed a return of most primary-vaccination clones (roughly 96% CD4, around 88% CD8).

TCRdb reanalysed the 5' RACE reads using MiXCR and keeps one entry per CDR3 protein. The repertoire holds 300,000 to 350,000 distinct CDR3 sequences, with 3% to 4.5% as singletons. The receptor comes from a man aged 18 to 35 who received the YFV17D yellow fever vaccine. The gene calls are TRBV9 and TRBJ2-5; no firm D call. Sequences were derived from PBMCs, sampled 5 days after the yellow fever booster vaccination. The CDR3 sequence: CASSVASSVQETQYF. The CDR3 DNA follows: TGTGCCAGCAGCGTAGCCTCCTCCGTTCAAGAGACCCAGTACTTC.